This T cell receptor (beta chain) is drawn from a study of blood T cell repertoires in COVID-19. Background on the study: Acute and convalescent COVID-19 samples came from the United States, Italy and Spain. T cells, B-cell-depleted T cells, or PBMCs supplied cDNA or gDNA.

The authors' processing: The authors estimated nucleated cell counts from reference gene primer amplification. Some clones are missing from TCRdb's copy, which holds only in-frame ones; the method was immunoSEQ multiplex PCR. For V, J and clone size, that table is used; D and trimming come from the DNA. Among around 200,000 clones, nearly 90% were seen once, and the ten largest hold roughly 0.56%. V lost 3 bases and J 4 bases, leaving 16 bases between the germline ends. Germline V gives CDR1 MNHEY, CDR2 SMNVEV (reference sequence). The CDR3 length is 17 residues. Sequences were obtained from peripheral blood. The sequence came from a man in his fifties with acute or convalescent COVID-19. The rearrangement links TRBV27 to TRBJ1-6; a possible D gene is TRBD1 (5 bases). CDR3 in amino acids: CASSLSWERGYNSPLHF. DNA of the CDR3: TGTGCCAGCAGTTTGTCTTGGGAGCGGGGGTATAATTCACCCCTCCACTTT.